These 16 T cell receptor beta chains came from one sample sequenced in a study of T-cell memory formation after mild COVID-19. TCRdb ran MiXCR on the 5' RACE reads and lists one entry per CDR3 protein. This table holds 350,000 to 400,000 distinct CDR3 sequences, 20% to 25% found once. The sequencing input was PBMCs or a T cell subset sorted from them (not recorded which). The receptors derive from an adult woman who had mild COVID-19 (a few samples of this study predate the infection). Cell type and time point are not known.

The chain uses TRBV6-2 or TRBV6-3 and TRBJ2-2, with D perhaps TRBD2 (6 bases). This CDR3 region has 15 residues. Deletions cut 4 bases from V and 2 bases from J, with 11 bases between. Germline CDR1 reads MNHEY; CDR2 reads SVGEGT. In DNA, the CDR3 is TGTGCCAGCAGTTGGCTAGCGAGTAACACCGGGGAGCTGTTTTTT. It encodes CASSWLASNTGELFF.

This chain uses TRBV6-1 with TRBJ1-1; D uncertain. The V gene lost 4 bases and the J gene lost 3 bases, with 9 bases spanning the gap. Germline lookup yields CDR1 MNHNS and CDR2 SASEGT. The CDR3 has 13 amino acids. DNA of the CDR3: TGTGCCAGCAGTGGGATCCGGGACACTGAAGCTTTCTTT. It yields the protein CASSGIRDTEAFF.

This chain links TRBV27 with TRBJ2-7, with 9 bases that match TRBD2. Germline V gene sequence: CDR1 MNHEY, CDR2 SMNVEV (reference sequence). The CDR3 sequence is 15 residues long. V shed 2 bases, J shed 4 bases, and the junction held 6 bases outside the gene matches. This CDR3 is CASSLALAGRYEQYF. The DNA of the CDR3 is TGTGCCAGCAGTTTAGCCCTAGCGGGACGATACGAGCAGTACTTC.

This clonotype was seen only a few times. The J gene is TRBJ1-2, the V gene TRBV9; tentatively, D is TRBD1 (5 bases). V was cut by 3 bases and J by 7 bases, with 16 bases left in between. This CDR3 comprises 14 residues. The germline V gene encodes CDR1 SGDLS and CDR2 YYNGEE. The CDR3, as DNA: TGTGCCAGCAGCGGATACAGTTGGGGCCGTGGCTACACCTTC. Its translation: CASSGYSWGRGYTF.

J is TRBJ1-5 and V is TRBV6-2 or TRBV6-3; the D gene is possibly TRBD1 (5 bases). Germline loops: CDR1 MNHEY, CDR2 SVGEGT. The CDR3 loop spans 14 amino acids. Deletions cut 4 bases from V and 6 bases from J, with 13 bases between. For the CDR3, the DNA is TGTGCCAGCAGTTCCGGGGGATTCGGTCAGCCCCAGCATTTT. Protein: CASSSGGFGQPQHF.

There are a few counts of this clonotype. This chain uses TRBV6-5 with TRBJ1-1; D call uncertain. Germline V gene data show CDR1 as MNHEY and CDR2 as SVGAGI. With 3 bases removed from V and 0 bases from J, the gap between germline ends came to 5 bases. The CDR3 is 13 amino acids. The CDR3 is CASSYTLNTEAFF. In DNA, the CDR3 is TGTGCCAGCAGTTATACATTGAACACTGAAGCTTTCTTT.

V gene TRBV15 combines with J gene TRBJ1-5; no reliable D call. Germline V gives CDR1 LNHNV, CDR2 YYDKDF (reference sequence). V dropped 0 bases and J dropped 2 bases, with 14 bases sitting between them. There are 17 residues in the CDR3. The CDR3 DNA follows: TGTGCCACCAGCAGAGAATACCGACCGGCGGGCAATCAGCCCCAGCATTTT. Its protein is CATSREYRPAGNQPQHF.

The rearrangement uses TRBV10-3 and TRBJ2-7; no clear D. Trimming removed 2 bases at V and 0 bases at J, with 2 bases between. This CDR3 contains 12 residues. The V gene's germline CDR1 is ENHRY and CDR2 SYGVKD. The CDR3 nucleotides are TGTGCCATCAGTGAGCTCTCCTACGAGCAGTACTTC. Protein sequence: CAISELSYEQYF.

CDR3 DNA sequence: TGTGCCAGCAGCTTGGTGTCCTTTCCAACTAATGAAAAACTGTTTTTT. Translation gives CASSLVSFPTNEKLFF. The gene calls are TRBV5-8 and TRBJ1-4, with D uncertain. The germline CDR1 and CDR2 sequences are SGHTS and YDEGEE. V gave up 0 bases and J gave up 0 bases, with 9 bases separating them. This CDR3 has 16 amino acids.

The chain has TRBV6-5 and TRBJ2-1, with D tentatively TRBD1 or TRBD2 (5 bases each). Trimming removed 6 bases at V and 7 bases at J, with 25 bases between. The germline V gene encodes CDR1 MNHEY and CDR2 SVGAGI. The CDR3 is 17 amino acids. The CDR3 sequence is CASRAQGFRVRDNEQFF. The CDR3 DNA reads TGTGCCAGCAGAGCCCAGGGTTTTAGGGTCCGGGATAATGAGCAGTTCTTC.

J is TRBJ2-7 and V is TRBV6-5; TRBD2 matches 9 bases. V trimming: 6 bases; J trimming: 5 bases; junction bases outside the gene matches: 11. This CDR3 has 15 residues. The germline gives CDR1 MNHEY, CDR2 SVGAGI. As DNA, the CDR3 is TGTGCCAGCAGCACGGACTTAGCGGGAGTAAACGAGCAGTACTTC. It is translated as CASSTDLAGVNEQYF.

This clonotype occurred once. The chain recombines TRBV6-5 with TRBJ2-2, with 9 positions matching TRBD2. This CDR3 comprises 15 residues. Germline V lookup: CDR1 MNHEY, CDR2 SVGAGI. Trimming removed 7 bases from V and 4 bases from J; junction bases left unmatched: 7. CDR3 DNA: TGTGCCAGCACCCTTAGCGGGAGTGGCACCGGGGAGCTGTTTTTT. Translation gives CASTLSGSGTGELFF.

The chain recombines TRBV5-1 with TRBJ2-5; possible D gene TRBD1, 5 bases. Trimming pared 3 bases from V and 5 bases from J, leaving 17 bases between. The CDR3 runs 15 residues. The germline V gene encodes CDR1 SGHRS and CDR2 YFSETQ. Here the CDR3 DNA reads TGCGCCAGCAGCTCGTACCCCCGCGCAGGGGAGACCCAGTACTTC. The encoded protein is CASSSYPRAGETQYF.

The chain joins TRBV12-3 or TRBV12-4 to TRBJ2-3, with 10 bases aligning to TRBD2. There are 15 residues in the CDR3. Trimming took 6 bases from V and 0 from J; bases not matched to a gene: 3. CDR3 sequence (DNA): TGTGCCAGCAGCCGAGCGGGGGGGAGCACAGATACGCAGTATTTT. Its translation is CASSRAGGSTDTQYF.

This clonotype was seen more than once but under ten times. The chain has TRBV23-1 and TRBJ2-7; 7 bases match TRBD1. TRBV23-1 is identified as an open reading frame with a role that is uncertain. The length of the CDR3 is 16 residues. Germline trimming cut 9 bases from V and 0 bases from J; bases unmatched to any gene: 14. The CDR3 DNA reads as TGCGCCAGGCCATTCAGAGGACAGGTGATCTCCTACGAGCAGTACTTC. Protein product: CARPFRGQVISYEQYF.

This rearrangement joins TRBV2 to TRBJ2-5; no firm D call. The CDR3 spans 15 residues. Trimming removed 2 bases at V and 5 bases at J, with 15 bases between. Germline V CDR1 and CDR2: SNHLY, FYNNEI. CDR3 residues: CASSESPGRYETQYF. DNA for the CDR3: TGTGCCAGCAGTGAATCCCCGGGCAGATACGAGACCCAGTACTTC.